This T cell receptor beta chain was identified in a study of cytomegalovirus exposure and HLA in healthy donors. This clone was seen a single time. Antigen: not known. Broader study findings: It was likely that a cluster of highly shared sequence variants was a sequencing artifact.

The study ran its PCR with 60 Vbeta and 13 Jbeta primers. Data came from immunoSEQ multiplex PCR; TCRdb stores just in-frame clones and leaves some out. Of about 83,000 clones in the sample, roughly 76% were seen once. Sample: PBMCs. The receptor comes from a woman younger than 45 in good health and CMV-seronegative.

This CDR3 reads CAISPQGDHQPQHF. The CDR3 region has the DNA TGTGCCATCAGCCCTCAGGGGGACCATCAGCCCCAGCATTTT. The chain carries TRBV10-3 and TRBJ1-5; 7 bases are a match to TRBD1. Germline CDR1 reads ENHRY; CDR2 reads SYGVKD. V shed 6 bases and J 5 bases; nucleotides not matched to a gene: 7. There are 14 residues in the CDR3.